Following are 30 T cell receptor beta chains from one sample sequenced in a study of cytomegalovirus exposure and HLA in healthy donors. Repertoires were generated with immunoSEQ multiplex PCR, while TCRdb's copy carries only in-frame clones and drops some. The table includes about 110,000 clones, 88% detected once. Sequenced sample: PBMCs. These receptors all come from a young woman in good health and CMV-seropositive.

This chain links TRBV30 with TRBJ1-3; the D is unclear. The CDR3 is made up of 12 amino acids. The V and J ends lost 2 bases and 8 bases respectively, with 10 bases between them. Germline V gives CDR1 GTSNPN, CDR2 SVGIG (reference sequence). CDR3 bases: TGTGCCTGGAGTCCCCACCGGGACACCATATATTTT. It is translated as CAWSPHRDTIYF. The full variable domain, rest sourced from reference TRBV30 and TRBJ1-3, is SQTIHQWPATLVQPVGSPLSLECTVEGTSNPNLYWYRQAAGRGLQLLFYSVGIGQISSEVPQNLSASRPQDRQFILSSKKLLLSDSGFYLCAWSPHRDTIYFGEGSWLTVV.

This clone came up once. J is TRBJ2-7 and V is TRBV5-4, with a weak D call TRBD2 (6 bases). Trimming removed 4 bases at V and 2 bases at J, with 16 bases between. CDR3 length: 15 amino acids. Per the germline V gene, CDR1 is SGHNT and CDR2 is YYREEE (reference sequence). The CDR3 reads CASSGTGGNTYEQYF. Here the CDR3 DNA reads TGTGCCAGCAGCGGGACTGGAGGGAACACCTACGAGCAGTACTTC.

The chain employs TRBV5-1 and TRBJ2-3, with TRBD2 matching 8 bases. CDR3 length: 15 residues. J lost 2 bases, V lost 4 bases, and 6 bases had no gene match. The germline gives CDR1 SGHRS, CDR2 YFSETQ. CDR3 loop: CASSPSAGVTDTQYF. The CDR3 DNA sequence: TGCGCCAGCAGCCCCTCAGCGGGGGTCACAGATACGCAGTATTTT.

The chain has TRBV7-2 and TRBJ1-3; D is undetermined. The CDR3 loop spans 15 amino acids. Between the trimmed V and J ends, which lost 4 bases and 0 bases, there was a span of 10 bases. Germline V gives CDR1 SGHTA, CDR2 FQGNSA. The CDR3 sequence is CASSWAQSSGNTIYF. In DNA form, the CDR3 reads TGTGCCAGCAGCTGGGCACAGAGCTCTGGAAACACCATATATTTT.

This CDR3 is CASSLMGTDKKNIQYF. The CDR3 bases are TGTGCCAGCAGTTTAATGGGGACAGATAAAAAAAACATTCAGTACTTC. J is TRBJ2-4 and V is TRBV27; 7 bases line up with TRBD1. CDR3 size: 16 residues. J gave up 4 bases and V 2 bases, and 8 bases lay outside the gene matches. Germline V CDR1 and CDR2: MNHEY, SMNVEV (reference sequence).

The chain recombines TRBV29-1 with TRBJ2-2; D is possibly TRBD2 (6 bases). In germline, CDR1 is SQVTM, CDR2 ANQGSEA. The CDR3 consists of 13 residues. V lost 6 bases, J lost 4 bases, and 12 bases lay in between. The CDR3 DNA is TGCAGCGTCCGGACTACCATCACCGGGGAGCTGTTTTTT. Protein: CSVRTTITGELFF.

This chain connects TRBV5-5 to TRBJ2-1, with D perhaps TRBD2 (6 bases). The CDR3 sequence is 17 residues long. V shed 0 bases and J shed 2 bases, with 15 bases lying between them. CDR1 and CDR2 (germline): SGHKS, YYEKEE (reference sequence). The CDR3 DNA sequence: TGTGCCAGCAGCTTGGCCAAAGTTTGGGGGGCCTACAATGAGCAGTTCTTC. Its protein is CASSLAKVWGAYNEQFF.

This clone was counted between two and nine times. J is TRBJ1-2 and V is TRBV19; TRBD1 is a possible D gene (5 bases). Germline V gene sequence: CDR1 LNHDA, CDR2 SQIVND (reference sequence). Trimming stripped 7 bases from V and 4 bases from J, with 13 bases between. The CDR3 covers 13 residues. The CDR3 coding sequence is TGTGCCAGTATCGACGACAGCAGCTATGGCTACACCTTC. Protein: CASIDDSSYGYTF.

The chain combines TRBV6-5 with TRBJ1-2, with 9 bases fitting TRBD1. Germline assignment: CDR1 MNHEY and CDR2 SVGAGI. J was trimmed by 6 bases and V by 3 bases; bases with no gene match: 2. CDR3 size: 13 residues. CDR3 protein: CASSYTGGHGYTF. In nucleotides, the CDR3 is TGTGCCAGCAGTTATACAGGGGGCCATGGCTACACCTTC.

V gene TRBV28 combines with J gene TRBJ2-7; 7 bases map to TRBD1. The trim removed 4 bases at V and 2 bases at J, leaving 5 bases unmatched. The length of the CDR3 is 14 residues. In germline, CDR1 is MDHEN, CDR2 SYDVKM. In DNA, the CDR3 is TGTGCCAGCAGTTCGACAGGGAAGGCCTACGAGCAGTACTTC. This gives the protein CASSSTGKAYEQYF.

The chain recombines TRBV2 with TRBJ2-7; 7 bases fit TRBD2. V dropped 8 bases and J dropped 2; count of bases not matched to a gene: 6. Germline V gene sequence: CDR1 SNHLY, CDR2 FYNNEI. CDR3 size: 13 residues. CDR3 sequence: CASGYSGTYEQYF. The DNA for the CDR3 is TGTGCCAGCGGTTACAGCGGGACCTACGAGCAGTACTTC.

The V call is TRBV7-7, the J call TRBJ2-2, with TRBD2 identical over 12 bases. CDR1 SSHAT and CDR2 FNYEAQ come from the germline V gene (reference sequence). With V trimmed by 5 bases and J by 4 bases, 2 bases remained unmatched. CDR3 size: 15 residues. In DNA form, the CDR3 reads TGTGCCAGCAGCCAGGGACTAGCGGGCACCGGGGAGCTGTTTTTT. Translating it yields CASSQGLAGTGELFF.

CDR3 coding DNA: TGTGCCACCAGCAGAGATGGCAGGGGCGCTCGTAGTGGCTACACCTTC. It yields the protein CATSRDGRGARSGYTF. The chain combines TRBV15 with TRBJ1-2, with a tentative D call TRBD1 (6 bases). The CDR3 runs 16 residues. Germline CDR1 LNHNV, CDR2 YYDKDF (reference sequence). The germline V and J ends were trimmed by 0 bases and 7 bases, with 18 bases remaining between them.

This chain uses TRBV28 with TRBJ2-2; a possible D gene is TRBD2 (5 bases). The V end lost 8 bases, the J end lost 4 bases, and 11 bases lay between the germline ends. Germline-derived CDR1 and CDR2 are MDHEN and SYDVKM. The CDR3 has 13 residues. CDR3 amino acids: CASGSQVTGELFF. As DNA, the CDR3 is TGTGCCAGCGGGAGTCAGGTCACCGGGGAGCTGTTTTTT.

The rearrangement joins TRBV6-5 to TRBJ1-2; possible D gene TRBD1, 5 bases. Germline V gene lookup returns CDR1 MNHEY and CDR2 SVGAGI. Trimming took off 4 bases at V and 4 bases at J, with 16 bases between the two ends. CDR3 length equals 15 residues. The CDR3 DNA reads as TGTGCCAGCAGTTCCATTGCGGACATCTCCTATGGCTACACCTTC. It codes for CASSSIADISYGYTF.

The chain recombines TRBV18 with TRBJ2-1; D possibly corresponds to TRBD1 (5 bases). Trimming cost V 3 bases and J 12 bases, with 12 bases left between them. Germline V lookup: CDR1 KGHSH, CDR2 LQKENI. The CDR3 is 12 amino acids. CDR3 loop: CASSPTVSRQFF. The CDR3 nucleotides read TGTGCCAGCTCACCGACAGTCAGTAGGCAGTTCTTC. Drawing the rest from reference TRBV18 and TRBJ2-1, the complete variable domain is NAGVMQNPRHLVRRRGQEARLRCSPMKGHSHVYWYRQLPEEGLKFMVYLQKENIIDESGMPKERFSAEFPKEGPSILRIQQVVRGDSAAYFCASSPTVSRQFFGPGTRLTVL.

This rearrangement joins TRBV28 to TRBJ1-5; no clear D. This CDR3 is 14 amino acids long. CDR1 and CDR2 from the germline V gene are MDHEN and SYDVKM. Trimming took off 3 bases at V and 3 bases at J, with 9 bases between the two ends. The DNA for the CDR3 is TGTGCCAGCAGTTTTCGGGTTAACAATCAGCCCCAGCATTTT. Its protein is CASSFRVNNQPQHF.

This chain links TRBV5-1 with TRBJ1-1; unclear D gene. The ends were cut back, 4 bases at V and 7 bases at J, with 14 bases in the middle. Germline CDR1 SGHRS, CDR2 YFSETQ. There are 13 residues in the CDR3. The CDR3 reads CASSATSRLEAFF. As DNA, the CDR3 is TGCGCCAGCAGCGCGACCAGCAGGCTTGAAGCTTTCTTT.

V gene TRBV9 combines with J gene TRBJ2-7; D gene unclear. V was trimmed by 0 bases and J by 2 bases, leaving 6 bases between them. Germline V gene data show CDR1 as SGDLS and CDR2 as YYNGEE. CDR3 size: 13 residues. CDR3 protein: CASSVAPAYEQYF. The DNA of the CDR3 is TGTGCCAGCAGCGTAGCCCCAGCCTACGAGCAGTACTTC.

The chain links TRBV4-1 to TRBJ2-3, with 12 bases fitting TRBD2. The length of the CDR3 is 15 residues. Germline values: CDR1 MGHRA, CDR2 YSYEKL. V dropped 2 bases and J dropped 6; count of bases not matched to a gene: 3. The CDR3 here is CASSQRLAGADTQYF. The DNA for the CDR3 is TGCGCCAGCAGCCAACGACTAGCGGGGGCCGATACGCAGTATTTT.

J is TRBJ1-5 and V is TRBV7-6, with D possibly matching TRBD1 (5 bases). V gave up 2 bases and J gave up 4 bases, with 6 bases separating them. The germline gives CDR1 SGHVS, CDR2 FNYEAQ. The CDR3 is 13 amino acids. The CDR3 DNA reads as TGTGCCAGCAGCTTACGGGGGAATCAGCCCCAGCATTTT. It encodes CASSLRGNQPQHF. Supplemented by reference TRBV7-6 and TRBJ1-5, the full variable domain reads GAGVSQSPRYKVTKRGQDVALRCDPISGHVSLYWYRQALGQGPEFLTYFNYEAQQDKSGLPNDRFSAERPEGSISTLTIQRTEQRDSAMYRCASSLRGNQPQHFGDGTRLSIL.

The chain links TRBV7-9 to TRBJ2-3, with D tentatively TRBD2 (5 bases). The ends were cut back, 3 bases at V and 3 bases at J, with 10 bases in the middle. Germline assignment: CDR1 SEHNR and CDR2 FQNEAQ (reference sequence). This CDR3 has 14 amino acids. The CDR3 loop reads CASSFRRETDTQYF. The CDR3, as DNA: TGTGCCAGCAGCTTTCGACGGGAAACAGATACGCAGTATTTT.

CDR3 region: CASSEALRGLVGLSIGYTF. The CDR3 bases are TGTGCCAGCAGTGAAGCGTTGCGGGGCTTAGTTGGGCTAAGTATTGGCTACACCTTC. This rearrangement joins TRBV6-1 to TRBJ1-2; TRBD1 might be the D (5 bases). This CDR3 contains 19 residues. Trimming cost V 0 bases and J 7 bases, with 27 bases left between them. The germline V gene has CDR1 MNHNS and CDR2 SASEGT.

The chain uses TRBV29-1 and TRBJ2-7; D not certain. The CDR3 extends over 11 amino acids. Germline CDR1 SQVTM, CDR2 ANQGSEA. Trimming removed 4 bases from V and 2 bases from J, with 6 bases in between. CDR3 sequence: CSVARAYEQYF. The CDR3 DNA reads TGCAGCGTTGCCCGTGCCTACGAGCAGTACTTC.

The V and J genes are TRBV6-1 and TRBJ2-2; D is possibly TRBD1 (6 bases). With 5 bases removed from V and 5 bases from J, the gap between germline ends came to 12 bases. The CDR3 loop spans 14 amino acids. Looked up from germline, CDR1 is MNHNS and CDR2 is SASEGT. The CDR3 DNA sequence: TGTGCCAGCAGTATACAGGGACGTACCGGGGAGCTGTTTTTT. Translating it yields CASSIQGRTGELFF.

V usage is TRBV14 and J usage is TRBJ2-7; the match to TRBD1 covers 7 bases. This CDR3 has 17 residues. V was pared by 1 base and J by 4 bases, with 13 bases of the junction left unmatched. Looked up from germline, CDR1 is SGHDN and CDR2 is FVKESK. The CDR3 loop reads CASSQGLRQGRSYEQYF. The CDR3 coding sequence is TGTGCCAGCAGCCAAGGCCTGAGACAGGGAAGATCTTACGAGCAGTACTTC.

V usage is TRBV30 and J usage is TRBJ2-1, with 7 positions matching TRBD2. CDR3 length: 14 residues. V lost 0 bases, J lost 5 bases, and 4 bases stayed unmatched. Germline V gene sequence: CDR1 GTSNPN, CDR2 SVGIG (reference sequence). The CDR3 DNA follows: TGTGCCTGGAGTGTACTAGCGCGCGACAATGAGCAGTTCTTC. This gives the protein CAWSVLARDNEQFF.

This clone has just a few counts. This chain's CDR3 is CASSEYGSSYNSPLHF. The CDR3 coding sequence is TGTGCCAGCAGCGAGTACGGTAGCTCCTATAATTCACCCCTCCACTTT. This sequence joins TRBV9 and TRBJ1-6; the D is unclear. Germline V gene sequence: CDR1 SGDLS, CDR2 YYNGEE. The V gene lost 3 bases and the J gene lost 0 bases, with 10 bases spanning the gap. This CDR3 comprises 16 residues.

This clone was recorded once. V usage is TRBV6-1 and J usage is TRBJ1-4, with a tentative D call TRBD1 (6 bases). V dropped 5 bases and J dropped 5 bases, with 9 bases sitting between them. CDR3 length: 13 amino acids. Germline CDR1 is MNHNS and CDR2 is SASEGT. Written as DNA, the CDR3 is TGTGCCAGCAGTTGGGGGCCAAATGAAAAACTGTTTTTT. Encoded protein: CASSWGPNEKLFF.

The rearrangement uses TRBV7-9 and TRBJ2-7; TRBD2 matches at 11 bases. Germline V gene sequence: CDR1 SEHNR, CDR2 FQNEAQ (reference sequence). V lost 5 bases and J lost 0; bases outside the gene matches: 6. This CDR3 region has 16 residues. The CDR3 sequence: CASSTGTSGLSYEQYF. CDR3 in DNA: TGTGCCAGCAGCACCGGGACTAGCGGTCTCTCCTACGAGCAGTACTTC.